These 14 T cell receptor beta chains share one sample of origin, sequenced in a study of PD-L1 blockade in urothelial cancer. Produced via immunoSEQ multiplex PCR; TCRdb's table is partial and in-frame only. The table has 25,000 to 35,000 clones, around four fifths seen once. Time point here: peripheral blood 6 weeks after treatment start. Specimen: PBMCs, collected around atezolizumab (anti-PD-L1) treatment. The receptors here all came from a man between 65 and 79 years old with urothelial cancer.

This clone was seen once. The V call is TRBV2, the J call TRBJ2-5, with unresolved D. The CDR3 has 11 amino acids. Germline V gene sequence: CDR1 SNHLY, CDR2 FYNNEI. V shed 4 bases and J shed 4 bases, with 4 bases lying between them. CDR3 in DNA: TGTGCCAGCAGTGCCGGAGAGACCCAGTACTTC. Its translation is CASSAGETQYF.

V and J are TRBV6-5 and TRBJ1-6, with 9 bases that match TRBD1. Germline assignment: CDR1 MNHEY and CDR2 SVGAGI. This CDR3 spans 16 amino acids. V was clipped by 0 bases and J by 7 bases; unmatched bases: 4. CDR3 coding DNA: TGTGCCAGCAGTTACTCAGGGACAGGGAGCAATTCACCCCTCCACTTT. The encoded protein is CASSYSGTGSNSPLHF.

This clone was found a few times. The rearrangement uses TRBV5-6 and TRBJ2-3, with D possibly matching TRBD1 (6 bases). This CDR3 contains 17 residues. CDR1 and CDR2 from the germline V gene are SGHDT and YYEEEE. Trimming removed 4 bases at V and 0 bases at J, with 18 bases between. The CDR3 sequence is CASSRGTLFLSTDTQYF. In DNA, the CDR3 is TGTGCCAGCAGCAGGGGGACCCTGTTCCTTAGCACAGATACGCAGTATTTT. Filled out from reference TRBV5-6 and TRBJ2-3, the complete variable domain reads DAGVTQSPTHLIKTRGQQVTLRCSPKSGHDTVSWYQQALGQGPQFIFQYYEEEERQRGNFPDRFSGHQFPNYSSELNVNALLLGDSALYLCASSRGTLFLSTDTQYFGPGTRLTVL.

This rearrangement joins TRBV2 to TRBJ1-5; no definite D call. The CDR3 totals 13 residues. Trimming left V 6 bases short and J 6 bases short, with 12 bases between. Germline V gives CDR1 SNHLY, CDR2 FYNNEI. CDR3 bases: TGTGCCAGCAGAGAGGGAAGCGGTCAGCCCCAGCATTTT. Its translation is CASREGSGQPQHF.

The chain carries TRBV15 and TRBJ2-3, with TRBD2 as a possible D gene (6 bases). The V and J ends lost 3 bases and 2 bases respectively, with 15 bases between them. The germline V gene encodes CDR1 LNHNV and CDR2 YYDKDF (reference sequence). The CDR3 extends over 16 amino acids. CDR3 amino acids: CATSSRRGGYTDTQYF. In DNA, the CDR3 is TGTGCCACCAGCAGTAGGCGTGGGGGGTACACAGATACGCAGTATTTT.

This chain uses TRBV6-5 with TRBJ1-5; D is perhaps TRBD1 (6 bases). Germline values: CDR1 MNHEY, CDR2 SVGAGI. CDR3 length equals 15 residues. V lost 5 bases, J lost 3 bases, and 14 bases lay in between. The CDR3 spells CASSTNREPNQPQHF. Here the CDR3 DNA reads TGTGCCAGCAGTACCAACAGGGAGCCCAATCAGCCCCAGCATTTT.

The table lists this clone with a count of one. In nucleotides, the CDR3 is TGTGCCAGCAGCCCATCGATAGCGAACGAGCAGTACTTC. Its protein product is CASSPSIANEQYF. The chain employs TRBV5-5 and TRBJ2-7, with TRBD2 as a possible D gene (5 bases). Germline CDR1 reads SGHKS; CDR2 reads YYEKEE (reference sequence). Deletions cut 4 bases from V and 5 bases from J, with 13 bases between. The CDR3 contains 13 residues.

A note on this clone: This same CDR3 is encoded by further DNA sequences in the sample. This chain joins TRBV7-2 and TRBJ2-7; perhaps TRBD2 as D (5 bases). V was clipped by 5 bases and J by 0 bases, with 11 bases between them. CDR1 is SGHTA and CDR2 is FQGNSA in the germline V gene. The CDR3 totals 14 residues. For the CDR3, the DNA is TGTGCCAGCAGCGAGGACTTCAGCTCCTACGAGCAGTACTTC. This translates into CASSEDFSSYEQYF.

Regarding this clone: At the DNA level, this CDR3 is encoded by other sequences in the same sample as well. CDR3 sequence: CASSFGLAGNEQFF. For the CDR3, the DNA is TGTGCCAGCAGTTTCGGACTAGCGGGAAATGAGCAGTTCTTC. The V call is TRBV27, the J call TRBJ2-1, with 12 bases aligning to TRBD2. CDR1 and CDR2 from the germline V gene are MNHEY and SMNVEV (reference sequence). This CDR3 spans 14 amino acids. J gave up 7 bases and V 3 bases, and 1 base lay outside the gene matches.

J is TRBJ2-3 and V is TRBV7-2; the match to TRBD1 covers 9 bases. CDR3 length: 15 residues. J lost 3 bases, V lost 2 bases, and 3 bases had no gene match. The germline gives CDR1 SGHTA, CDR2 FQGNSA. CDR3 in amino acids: CASSLQTGGTDTQYF. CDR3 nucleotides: TGTGCCAGCAGCTTACAGACAGGGGGGACAGATACGCAGTATTTT.

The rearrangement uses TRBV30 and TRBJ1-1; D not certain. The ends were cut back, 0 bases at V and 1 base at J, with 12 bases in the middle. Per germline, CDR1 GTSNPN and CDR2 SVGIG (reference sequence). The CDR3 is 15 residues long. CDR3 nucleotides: TGTGCCTGGAGTGTACTATCCCGGCCGAACACTGAAGCTTTCTTT. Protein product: CAWSVLSRPNTEAFF.

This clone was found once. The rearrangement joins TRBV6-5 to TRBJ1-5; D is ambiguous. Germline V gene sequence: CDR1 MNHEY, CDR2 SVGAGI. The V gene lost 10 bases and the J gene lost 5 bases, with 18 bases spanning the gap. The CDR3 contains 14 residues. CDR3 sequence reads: CATRSADPYQPQHF. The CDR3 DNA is TGTGCCACTAGGTCGGCAGACCCCTATCAGCCCCAGCATTTT.

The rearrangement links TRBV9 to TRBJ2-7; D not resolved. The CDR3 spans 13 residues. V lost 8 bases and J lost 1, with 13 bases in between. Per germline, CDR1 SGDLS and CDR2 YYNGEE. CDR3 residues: CARKIAESYEQYF. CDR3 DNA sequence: TGTGCCAGAAAAATAGCAGAATCCTACGAGCAGTACTTC.

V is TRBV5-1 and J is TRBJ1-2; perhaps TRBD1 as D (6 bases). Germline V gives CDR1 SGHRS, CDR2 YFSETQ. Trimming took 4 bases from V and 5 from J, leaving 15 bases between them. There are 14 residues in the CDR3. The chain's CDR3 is CASSLTGSGYGYTF. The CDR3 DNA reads TGCGCCAGCAGCCTTACAGGGTCGGGGTATGGCTACACCTTC.